This T cell receptor (beta chain) was identified in a study of blood T cell repertoires in COVID-19 (TCRdb year 2020). Concerning the study at large: The collaborator samples originated in the United States, Italy and Spain and spanned the acute and convalescent phases of COVID-19. Where available, HLA class I and class II types were taken from metadata supplied by the sample provider and were not determined by assay-based typing. Samples came from the ongoing ImmuneRACE study (first 160 participants) plus 1,254 subjects from 6 global collaborators. The repertoires were released in a freely available public database intended as a resource for research on the immune response to SARS-CoV-2. The material from the prospective study consisted of cDNA or gDNA derived from T cells, B-cell-depleted T cells, or PBMCs. Nearly every sample came with metadata listing a de-identified subject ID, COVID-19 status, age in years and sex. The dataset comprised deeply sampled blood TCRbeta repertoires from subjects exposed to, actively infected with, or recovered from COVID-19. What the work shows at the level of the full study, not this receptor alone: The amount of clinical and demographic metadata varied by source and participant and was provided uncurated.

In the prospective study, participants were roughly 18 to 100 years old, resided in approximately 22 geographic areas of the United States, and were enrolled through a virtual design. Cohort assignment in the prospective study relied on participant-reported clinical history from a screening survey and a study questionnaire. For ImmuneRACE Cohort 3, a participant was defined as recovered based on two consecutive negative NP/OP PCR tests, clearance by a healthcare professional, or resolution of symptoms. In the prospective study, mobile phlebotomists collected whole blood, serum and a nasopharyngeal or oropharyngeal swab from each participant. Additional blood draws and questionnaires over a 2-month period could optionally be provided by prospective study participants. Before DNA extraction, prospective study blood samples were shipped either frozen or at room temperature. The germline V gene encodes CDR1 KGHSH and CDR2 LQKENI. Trimmed from V: 10 bases; trimmed from J: 1 base; junction bases lacking a gene match: 3. CDR3 length: 13 amino acids, cysteine to phenylalanine. Only the CDR3 region is kept as DNA, spanning 39 bases read in frame from base 1.

TCRbeta CDR3 regions were amplified from genomic DNA using the immunoSEQ Assay, a bias-controlled multiplex PCR. For the original study's pipeline: Nucleated cell counts per sample were estimated from amplification of reference gene primers within the assay. To quantify the absolute abundance of each unique TCRbeta CDR3 rearrangement, sequence reads were collapsed and filtered. For each sample, productive Simpson clonality was calculated by taking the square root of Simpson's diversity index across productive rearrangements. The immuneACCESS repertoire file appears here via TCRdb, limited to in-frame rearrangements. These files lack a portion of the clones; in checked studies, under half of the deficit traces to unresolved V genes, and the cause of the others is not known. V and J calls and clone size are given by that table; D and trimming were obtained from the DNA. Present in this sample are over 250,000 clones, 87% of which were seen just once. The ten most abundant clones make up about 8.9% of the sample.

A single count supports this clone. Its recognized antigen is unknown. It has no much larger one-base neighbor in the sample; base qualities were not kept. In this chain, TRBV18 is recombined with TRBJ2-1, with TRBD2 matching 8 junction bases. The material sequenced was PBMCs or T cells enriched from blood (not recorded which). The origin of this receptor is a woman aged 18 to 35 who had recovered from COVID-19. This receptor has the CDR3 CATRGGSYNEQFF. The DNA sequence is given as TGTGCCACCCGGGGGGGTTCCTACAATGAGCAGTTCTTC.